The source of this T cell receptor (beta chain) is a study of spatial heterogeneity in lung cancer. Overall study context: A consistent excess of beta-chain over alpha-chain sequences was detected.

The table lists this clonotype with many counts. Its antigen is unknown. TCRdb reprocessed the 5' RACE reads with MiXCR, giving one entry per CDR3 protein. Among more than 80,000 distinct CDR3 sequences, approximately 12% were seen once, and the ten largest hold approximately 39%. Study-level points and caveats: Ubiquitous expanded tumor TCRs surfaced in blood more at resection than they did at follow-up.

Time point meaning: sample taken at primary tumor resection. Around 68 TRACERx patients with early, untreated non-small cell lung cancer donated samples. The ends were cut back, 0 bases at V and 3 bases at J, with 10 bases in the middle. Germline lookup yields CDR1 SGHRS and CDR2 YFSETQ. The CDR3 contains 15 residues. The sample in question was PBMCs, obtained at surgery. The receptor was isolated from a male donor with early-stage non-small cell lung cancer. The gene calls are TRBV5-1 and TRBJ2-1, with D possibly being TRBD1 or TRBD2 (5 bases each). The DNA of the CDR3 is TGCGCCAGCAGCTTGGGAGGGGTCAGCTACAATGAGCAGTTCTTC. Translation gives CASSLGGVSYNEQFF.